This is a list of T cell receptor beta chains from one sample in a study of cytomegalovirus exposure and HLA in healthy donors. Assay: immunoSEQ multiplex PCR; the TCRdb copy retains only in-frame clones and omits some. The table records more than 150,000 clones, roughly 84% of them present only once. Sequenced: PBMCs. These receptors all come from a man younger than 30 in good health and CMV-seropositive. Each CDR3 is given with its conserved first and last residue. The D gene is left open where the match is weak. Size values are once, few and many counts, or a class for expanded clones, and some rows have none.

V gene: TRBV30
J gene: TRBJ2-1
CDR3 length: 15
D gene: -
clone size: many
CDR3 protein: CAWSARGSSYNEQFF
CDR3 DNA: TGTGCCTGGAGTGCACGGGGAAGCTCCTACAATGAGCAGTTCTTC

V gene: TRBV6-5
J gene: TRBJ2-1
CDR3 length: 14
D gene: TRBD1
clone size: -
CDR3 protein: CASSSTGIYNEQFF
CDR3 DNA: TGTGCCAGCAGTTCGACAGGGATCTACAATGAGCAGTTCTTC

V gene: TRBV5-4
J gene: TRBJ1-1
CDR3 length: 11
D gene: -
clone size: -
CDR3 protein: CVRRGGTEAFF
CDR3 DNA: TGTGTCAGGCGGGGAGGCACTGAAGCTTTCTTT

V gene: TRBV2
J gene: TRBJ2-1
CDR3 length: 13
D gene: TRBD2
clone size: -
CDR3 protein: CASIRGGYNEQFF
CDR3 DNA: TGTGCCAGCATTCGGGGGGGCTACAATGAGCAGTTCTTC

V gene: TRBV27
J gene: TRBJ2-7
CDR3 length: 15
D gene: TRBD2
clone size: -
CDR3 protein: CASSRTSGNSYEQYF
CDR3 DNA: TGTGCCAGCAGCCGGACTAGCGGTAACTCCTACGAGCAGTACTTC

V gene: TRBV29-1
J gene: TRBJ1-1
CDR3 length: 11
D gene: TRBD1
clone size: -
CDR3 protein: CSVTGGAEAFF
CDR3 DNA: TGCAGCGTAACAGGGGGGGCTGAAGCTTTCTTT

V gene: TRBV5-1
J gene: TRBJ2-7
CDR3 length: 14
D gene: TRBD1
clone size: -
CDR3 protein: CASSPPGQGHEQYF
CDR3 DNA: TGCGCCAGCAGCCCGCCGGGACAGGGCCACGAGCAGTACTTC

V gene: TRBV19
J gene: TRBJ2-7
CDR3 length: 14
D gene: TRBD2
clone size: -
CDR3 protein: CASSNAGGIYEQYF
CDR3 DNA: TGTGCCAGTAGTAACGCGGGAGGTATATACGAGCAGTACTTC

V gene: TRBV6-5
J gene: TRBJ2-7
CDR3 length: 13
D gene: TRBD2
clone size: -
CDR3 protein: CASSYREGYEQYF
CDR3 DNA: TGTGCCAGCAGTTATAGGGAGGGCTACGAGCAGTACTTC

V gene: TRBV7-2
J gene: TRBJ1-2
CDR3 length: 13
D gene: -
clone size: few
CDR3 protein: CASSPEISGGYTF
CDR3 DNA: TGTGCCAGCAGCCCCGAGATTAGTGGTGGCTACACCTTC

V gene: TRBV18
J gene: TRBJ2-7
CDR3 length: 15
D gene: -
clone size: -
CDR3 protein: CASSPETRYTYEQYF
CDR3 DNA: TGTGCCAGCTCACCAGAAACTAGGTACACCTACGAGCAGTACTTC

V gene: TRBV18
J gene: TRBJ1-5
CDR3 length: 14
D gene: -
clone size: -
CDR3 protein: CASSPGVGQKPQHF
CDR3 DNA: TGTGCCAGCTCACCAGGAGTGGGTCAGAAGCCCCAGCATTTT

V gene: TRBV10-1
J gene: TRBJ2-2
CDR3 length: 18
D gene: -
clone size: few
CDR3 protein: CASSEWGPISLYTGELFF
CDR3 DNA: TGCGCCAGCAGTGAATGGGGGCCAATTTCTCTTTACACCGGGGAGCTGTTTTTT

V gene: TRBV4-1
J gene: TRBJ1-1
CDR3 length: 14
D gene: TRBD1
clone size: -
CDR3 protein: CASSRGTANTEAFF
CDR3 DNA: TGCGCCAGCAGCCGCGGGACAGCTAACACTGAAGCTTTCTTT

V gene: TRBV7-3
J gene: TRBJ2-1
CDR3 length: 15
D gene: TRBD2
clone size: many
CDR3 protein: CASSYQAGGGNEQFF
CDR3 DNA: TGTGCCAGCAGCTACCAAGCGGGAGGAGGCAATGAGCAGTTCTTC

V gene: TRBV28
J gene: TRBJ1-2
CDR3 length: 16
D gene: TRBD1
clone size: -
CDR3 protein: CASSPLDRGAIYGYTF
CDR3 DNA: TGTGCCAGCAGTCCCCTCGACAGGGGGGCCATCTATGGCTACACCTTC

V gene: TRBV2
J gene: TRBJ1-1
CDR3 length: 17
D gene: -
clone size: -
CDR3 protein: CASSERSGVLLNTEAFF
CDR3 DNA: TGTGCCAGCAGTGAACGGTCAGGGGTTCTTCTGAACACTGAAGCTTTCTTT

V gene: TRBV28
J gene: TRBJ2-5
CDR3 length: 15
D gene: TRBD1
clone size: -
CDR3 protein: CASSLGTGGEETQYF
CDR3 DNA: TGTGCCAGCAGTTTGGGGACAGGGGGCGAGGAGACCCAGTACTTC

V gene: TRBV7-5
J gene: TRBJ2-1
CDR3 length: 17
D gene: -
clone size: -
CDR3 protein: CVRSLEIYREFYNEQFF
CDR3 DNA: TGTGTCAGAAGCTTAGAGATTTATCGGGAGTTCTACAATGAGCAGTTCTTC

V gene: TRBV28
J gene: TRBJ2-1
CDR3 length: 12
D gene: TRBD1
clone size: once
CDR3 protein: CATIQGTGEQFF
CDR3 DNA: TGTGCCACCATACAGGGGACAGGTGAGCAGTTCTTC

V gene: TRBV10-3
J gene: TRBJ2-2
CDR3 length: 14
D gene: TRBD1
clone size: few
CDR3 protein: CATRLDRGAGELFF
CDR3 DNA: TGTGCCACCCGTTTGGACAGGGGTGCCGGGGAGCTGTTTTTT

V gene: TRBV4-3
J gene: TRBJ2-7
CDR3 length: 18
D gene: TRBD2
clone size: -
CDR3 protein: CASSQERLAGLAGGEQYF
CDR3 DNA: TGCGCCAGCAGCCAAGAAAGGCTTGCGGGACTAGCGGGAGGCGAGCAGTACTTC

V gene: TRBV29-1
J gene: TRBJ2-1
CDR3 length: 14
D gene: -
clone size: -
CDR3 protein: CSVTSGLPYNEQFF
CDR3 DNA: TGCAGCGTTACAAGCGGGCTTCCCTACAATGAGCAGTTCTTC

V gene: TRBV4-3
J gene: TRBJ2-3
CDR3 length: 18
D gene: TRBD2
clone size: -
CDR3 protein: CASSQDLGLAGMTDTQYF
CDR3 DNA: TGCGCCAGCAGCCAAGATCTGGGGCTAGCGGGGATGACAGATACGCAGTATTTT

V gene: TRBV6-6
J gene: TRBJ2-5
CDR3 length: 14
D gene: -
clone size: -
CDR3 protein: CASSLRQVQETQYF
CDR3 DNA: TGTGCCAGCAGCCTTCGACAGGTCCAAGAGACCCAGTACTTC

V gene: TRBV27
J gene: TRBJ2-1
CDR3 length: 15
D gene: TRBD2
clone size: -
CDR3 protein: CASRESGSYYNEQFF
CDR3 DNA: TGTGCCAGCAGGGAGAGCGGGAGCTATTACAATGAGCAGTTCTTC

V gene: TRBV28
J gene: TRBJ2-1
CDR3 length: 15
D gene: -
clone size: -
CDR3 protein: CASSVPTGSYNEQFF
CDR3 DNA: TGTGCCAGCAGTGTCCCTACTGGCTCCTACAATGAGCAGTTCTTC

V gene: TRBV30
J gene: TRBJ2-1
CDR3 length: 14
D gene: TRBD2
clone size: -
CDR3 protein: CAWSVLADHNEQFF
CDR3 DNA: TGTGCCTGGAGTGTGCTAGCGGATCACAATGAGCAGTTCTTC

V gene: TRBV9
J gene: TRBJ2-7
CDR3 length: 16
D gene: TRBD1
clone size: -
CDR3 protein: CASSVSGTGGPHEQYF
CDR3 DNA: TGTGCCAGCAGCGTCTCCGGGACAGGGGGACCCCACGAGCAGTACTTC

V gene: TRBV2
J gene: TRBJ2-7
CDR3 length: 14
D gene: TRBD1
clone size: few
CDR3 protein: CASTAVQGAYEQYF
CDR3 DNA: TGTGCCAGCACCGCGGTACAGGGGGCCTACGAGCAGTACTTC

V gene: TRBV25-1
J gene: TRBJ1-3
CDR3 length: 16
D gene: TRBD1
clone size: -
CDR3 protein: CASSDEGQGAGNTIYF
CDR3 DNA: TGTGCCAGCAGTGACGAAGGACAGGGTGCCGGAAACACCATATATTTT

V gene: TRBV6-4
J gene: TRBJ2-1
CDR3 length: 15
D gene: TRBD1
clone size: -
CDR3 protein: CASSPQTGSSHEQFF
CDR3 DNA: TGTGCCAGCAGCCCACAGACAGGGTCGTCCCATGAGCAGTTCTTC

V gene: TRBV7-3
J gene: TRBJ2-3
CDR3 length: 14
D gene: TRBD2
clone size: -
CDR3 protein: CASSPAGGADTQYF
CDR3 DNA: TGTGCCAGCAGCCCCGCCGGGGGGGCAGATACGCAGTATTTT

V gene: TRBV5-1
J gene: TRBJ2-7
CDR3 length: 15
D gene: TRBD1
clone size: -
CDR3 protein: CASSSGQGAMDEQYF
CDR3 DNA: TGCGCCAGCAGCTCCGGACAGGGGGCGATGGACGAGCAGTACTTC

V gene: TRBV9
J gene: TRBJ2-1
CDR3 length: 12
D gene: TRBD1
clone size: -
CDR3 protein: CASSGTGIVQFF
CDR3 DNA: TGTGCCAGCAGCGGGACAGGGATAGTTCAGTTCTTC

V gene: TRBV9
J gene: TRBJ2-3
CDR3 length: 16
D gene: TRBD2
clone size: -
CDR3 protein: CASSAIAGESTDTQYF
CDR3 DNA: TGTGCCAGCAGCGCGATAGCGGGAGAAAGCACAGATACGCAGTATTTT

V gene: TRBV5-4
J gene: TRBJ2-1
CDR3 length: 14
D gene: -
clone size: -
CDR3 protein: CASSLVRDYNEQFF
CDR3 DNA: TGTGCCAGCAGCTTGGTCAGGGACTACAATGAGCAGTTCTTC